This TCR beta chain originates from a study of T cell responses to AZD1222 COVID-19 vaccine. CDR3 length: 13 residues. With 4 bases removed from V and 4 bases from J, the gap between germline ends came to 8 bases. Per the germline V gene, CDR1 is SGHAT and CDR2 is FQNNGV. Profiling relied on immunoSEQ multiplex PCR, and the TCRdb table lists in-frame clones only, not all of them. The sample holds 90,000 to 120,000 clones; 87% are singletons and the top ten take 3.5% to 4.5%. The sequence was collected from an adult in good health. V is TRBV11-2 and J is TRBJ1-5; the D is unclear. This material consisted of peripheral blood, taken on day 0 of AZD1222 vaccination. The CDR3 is CASSYRFNQPQHF. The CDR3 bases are TGTGCCAGCAGCTATAGATTTAATCAGCCCCAGCATTTT.